What follows are 32 T cell receptor beta chains derived from one specimen sequenced in a study of vaccination and CD4 T cells after COVID-19. Their antigen targets remain unknown. Treatment specified: approximately nine-day PBMC culture with coronavirus spike peptide pools or control peptides (ViraFEST assay). CD4+ T-cell collection from the unexposed donor predated the COVID-19 pandemic (2011-2018). The Oncomine TCR Beta short-read assay was applied to DNA of cultured CD4+ T cells. TCRdb reprocessed the PCR reads via MiXCR and lists one record per CDR3 protein. The data show about 2,700 distinct CDR3 sequences, roughly two fifths seen once. The specimen sequenced was CD4+ T cells from blood, cultured in vitro. The receptor source for this set is a human donor in good health.

This clonotype was seen a handful of times. The rearrangement joins TRBV2 to TRBJ1-2; 8 nucleotides match TRBD1. Trimming took 5 bases from V and 4 from J; bases not matched to a gene: 9. CDR1 and CDR2 from the germline V gene are SNHLY and FYNNEI. CDR3 length equals 15 residues. CDR3 sequence: CASSFTGGSGYGYTF. The CDR3 coding sequence is TGTGCCAGCAGTTTTACAGGGGGTTCTGGCTATGGCTACACCTTC.

This clonotype was observed a few times. V and J are TRBV6-1 and TRBJ1-2; the D is unclear. The V and J ends lost 4 bases and 3 bases respectively, with 9 bases between them. The CDR3 is made up of 13 amino acids. Germline CDR1 reads MNHNS; CDR2 reads SASEGT. The CDR3 DNA reads TGTGCCAGCAGTGGGGCACGCTACTATGGCTACACCTTC. It translates to CASSGARYYGYTF.

The chain is built from TRBV7-2 and TRBJ2-2; D is ambiguous. The CDR3 totals 13 residues. Germline CDR1 and CDR2: SGHTA and FQGNSA. V was clipped by 3 bases and J by 5 bases, with 7 bases between them. The CDR3 nucleotides are TGTGCCAGCAGCTTGTCCTTGACCGGGGAGCTGTTTTTT. This codes for CASSLSLTGELFF. Complete variable domain (other parts from reference TRBV7-2 and TRBJ2-2): GAGVSQSPSNKVTEKGKDVELRCDPISGHTALYWYRQSLGQGLEFLIYFQGNSAPDKSGLPSDRFSAERTGGSVSTLTIQRTQQEDSAVYLCASSLSLTGELFFGEGSRLTVL.

A few counts support this clonotype. The V gene is TRBV6-1, the J gene TRBJ1-5, with D tentatively TRBD1 (5 bases). Trimming shortened V by 4 bases and J by 5 bases, and 9 bases separated the two germline ends. CDR1 and CDR2 (germline): MNHNS, SASEGT. The CDR3 contains 13 residues. The chain's CDR3 is CASSGEGYQPQHF. The CDR3, as DNA: TGTGCCAGCAGTGGAGAGGGGTATCAGCCCCAGCATTTT.

This clonotype has more than one count but fewer than ten. This chain connects TRBV10-3 to TRBJ1-1, with D unclear. Germline CDR1 is ENHRY and CDR2 is SYGVKD. The CDR3 extends over 15 amino acids. V lost 2 bases, J lost 4 bases, and 14 bases lay in between. CDR3 DNA sequence: TGTGCCATCAGTGAGAAACGAACAGCGGGCACTGAAGCTTTCTTT. Translated: CAISEKRTAGTEAFF.

This clonotype was observed a handful of times. As DNA, the CDR3 is TGTGCCAGCAGTGACCCGGGACAGGGCGCCAGGTCGTTAGAGACCCAGTACTTC. Its translation is CASSDPGQGARSLETQYF. The rearrangement uses TRBV6-1 and TRBJ2-5, with 9 bases matching TRBD1. The CDR3 runs to 18 residues. V lost 3 bases and J lost 4; bases outside the gene matches: 15. Germline CDR1 and CDR2: MNHNS and SASEGT.

This clonotype was detected only a few times. The rearrangement links TRBV7-9 to TRBJ1-1, with 11 bases aligning to TRBD1. Per the germline V gene, CDR1 is SEHNR and CDR2 is FQNEAQ (reference sequence). Trimming removed 6 bases from V and 4 bases from J; junction bases left unmatched: 1. CDR3 size: 13 residues. CDR3 region: CASRGTGGTEAFF. The CDR3 DNA is TGTGCCAGCAGGGGGACAGGGGGCACTGAAGCTTTCTTT.

CDR3 nucleotide sequence: TGTGCCAGCAGCCGGGACAGTGTCTATGGCTACACCTTC. Protein sequence: CASSRDSVYGYTF. The chain carries TRBV9 and TRBJ1-2; 7 nucleotides line up with TRBD1. J gave up 4 bases and V 4 bases, and 4 bases lay outside the gene matches. This CDR3 spans 13 amino acids. Germline assignment: CDR1 SGDLS and CDR2 YYNGEE.

V usage is TRBV20-1 and J usage is TRBJ2-5; D is perhaps TRBD1 (7 bases). The CDR3 has 15 residues. V was clipped by 6 bases and J by 4 bases, with 21 bases between them. Germline V CDR1 and CDR2: DFQATT, SNEGSKA (reference sequence). The CDR3 loop reads CSAVNRGRRGETQYF. CDR3 bases: TGCAGTGCCGTAAACAGGGGCCGGAGGGGAGAGACCCAGTACTTC.

V gene TRBV7-6 combines with J gene TRBJ2-7; no reliable D call. Germline V gives CDR1 SGHVS, CDR2 FNYEAQ. The length of the CDR3 is 13 residues. Deletions cut 4 bases from V and 3 bases from J, with 10 bases between. Written as DNA, the CDR3 is TGTGCCAGCAGCTCCGGACCAGGCTACGAGCAGTACTTC. Translating gives CASSSGPGYEQYF.

The chain couples TRBV6-2 or TRBV6-3 to TRBJ2-5; 10 bases agree with TRBD2. The germline CDR1 and CDR2 sequences are MNHEY and SVGEGT. The ends lost 5 bases at V and 4 bases at J; junction bases unmatched: 7. The CDR3 is 15 residues long. The CDR3 DNA follows: TGTGCCAGCAGTCCCGGGGTAGCGGGAGGAGAGACCCAGTACTTC. This sequence encodes CASSPGVAGGETQYF.

The chain uses TRBV12-3 or TRBV12-4 and TRBJ2-3; TRBD2 might be the D (5 bases). The germline V and J ends were trimmed by 7 bases and 2 bases, with 16 bases remaining between them. This CDR3 contains 15 residues. CDR3 amino acids: CASTPAGRSTDTQYF. CDR3 nucleotides: TGTGCCAGCACCCCCGCGGGCCGCTCCACAGATACGCAGTATTTT.

This clonotype came up a few times. Written as DNA, the CDR3 is TGTGCCAGTACGATGAGAGGTATCGCTACCTCCGCTTTCTTT. Translated, it gives CASTMRGIATSAFF. This rearrangement joins TRBV19 to TRBJ1-1; no reliable D call. The CDR3 spans 14 residues. V was shortened by 7 bases and J by 11 bases, with 23 bases between the two germline ends. Germline CDR1 reads LNHDA; CDR2 reads SQIVND (reference sequence).

This clonotype was counted only a few times. The V call is TRBV20-1, the J call TRBJ1-2; 8 positions agree with TRBD1. Per germline, CDR1 DFQATT and CDR2 SNEGSKA (reference sequence). There are 15 residues in the CDR3. Losses at the gene ends were 6 bases for V and 8 bases for J; bases not matched to a gene: 17. Here the CDR3 reads CSAQSTGAPRIGYTF. CDR3 DNA sequence: TGCAGTGCACAATCGACAGGGGCCCCCCGTATAGGCTACACCTTC.

This clonotype was counted a single time. The rearrangement links TRBV18 to TRBJ1-5; D ambiguous. The CDR3 loop spans 14 amino acids. Germline loops: CDR1 KGHSH, CDR2 LQKENI. The V gene lost 3 bases and the J gene lost 4 bases, with 10 bases spanning the gap. The CDR3 is CASSPSVSNQPQHF. CDR3 nucleotides: TGTGCCAGCTCACCCTCGGTCAGTAATCAGCCCCAGCATTTT.

The chain carries TRBV5-4 and TRBJ1-6, with D tentatively TRBD1 (6 bases). The CDR3 is made up of 17 amino acids. V shed 0 bases and J shed 0 bases, with 10 bases lying between them. Germline V gene lookup returns CDR1 SGHNT and CDR2 YYREEE (reference sequence). The CDR3 region has the DNA TGTGCCAGCAGCTTGGGTGGACAGAGCTCCTATAATTCACCCCTCCACTTT. Its protein is CASSLGGQSSYNSPLHF.

This sequence joins TRBV20-1 and TRBJ2-1; weak D call: TRBD1 (5 bases). CDR1 and CDR2 from the germline V gene are DFQATT and SNEGSKA (reference sequence). Trimming stripped 2 bases from V and 5 bases from J, with 7 bases between. This CDR3 has 12 residues. In DNA, the CDR3 is TGCAGTGCTAGATGGACACACAATGAGCAGTTCTTC. It encodes CSARWTHNEQFF.

In its sample, this clonotype is large. V and J are TRBV4-2 and TRBJ2-4, with D possibly TRBD2 on 7 matching bases. The CDR3 length is 17 residues. From germline, CDR1 is LGHNA and CDR2 YNFKEQ. Trimming cost V 1 base and J 7 bases, with 20 bases left between them. The CDR3 sequence: CASSQGGGGPHGNIQYF. CDR3 bases: TGTGCCAGCAGCCAAGGGGGAGGGGGGCCCCACGGGAACATTCAGTACTTC.

The chain couples TRBV18 to TRBJ2-3; D perhaps matches TRBD1 (5 bases). CDR1 and CDR2 from the germline V gene are KGHSH and LQKENI. Deletions cut 2 bases from V and 3 bases from J, with 12 bases between. This CDR3 has 15 amino acids. The CDR3 nucleotides read TGTGCCAGCTCACCATCGACAGTTCCTACAGATACGCAGTATTTT. Protein product: CASSPSTVPTDTQYF.

This clonotype is large by share. The chain recombines TRBV19 with TRBJ2-1, with 9 bases identical to TRBD2. The V segment lost 3 bases and the J segment 14 bases; nucleotides outside the gene matches: 11. The CDR3 spans 14 residues. The germline CDR1 and CDR2 sequences are LNHDA and SQIVND (reference sequence). CDR3 nucleotides: TGTGCCAGTAGTATTGGGCTAGCGGGACCGGGGAAGTTCTTC. Translated: CASSIGLAGPGKFF.

This chain links TRBV5-4 with TRBJ2-7; D is undetermined. V was cut by 0 bases and J by 1 base, with 17 bases left in between. Germline V lookup: CDR1 SGHNT, CDR2 YYREEE (reference sequence). The CDR3 extends over 17 amino acids. The CDR3 reads CASSLAPEATLSYEQYF. CDR3 DNA sequence: TGTGCCAGCAGCTTGGCCCCGGAAGCTACACTTTCCTACGAGCAGTACTTC.

This clonotype was recorded a few times. This rearrangement joins TRBV7-9 to TRBJ1-2; 7 bases are a match to TRBD1. The CDR3 is 12 amino acids. CDR1 and CDR2 from the germline V gene are SEHNR and FQNEAQ (reference sequence). V lost 4 bases and J lost 4; bases outside the gene matches: 0. The CDR3, as DNA: TGTGCCAGCAGCTGGACAGGCTATGGCTACACCTTC. Amino acid sequence: CASSWTGYGYTF.

The CDR3 nucleotides are TGTGCCAGCAGCCGCGGGGGGGTGGGCGAGCAGTACTTC. This translates into CASSRGGVGEQYF. This chain joins TRBV7-3 and TRBJ2-7; 9 bases match TRBD2. CDR1 and CDR2 from the germline V gene are SGHTA and FQGTGA. This CDR3 is built from 13 residues. V gave up 5 bases and J gave up 6 bases; unmatched junction bases: 5. Looking up the rest from reference TRBV7-3 and TRBJ2-7 gives the full variable domain: GAGVSQTPSNKVTEKGKYVELRCDPISGHTALYWYRQSLGQGPEFLIYFQGTGAADDSGLPNDRFFAVRPEGSVSTLKIQRTERGDSAVYLCASSRGGVGEQYFGPGTRLTVT.

This clonotype came up a few times. This chain links TRBV20-1 with TRBJ2-2; 9 nucleotides line up with TRBD1. The trim removed 3 bases at V and 5 bases at J, leaving 7 bases unmatched. From germline, CDR1 is DFQATT and CDR2 SNEGSKA (reference sequence). The CDR3 is 15 amino acids. CDR3 protein: CSARRTGAGTGELFF. DNA of the CDR3: TGCAGTGCTAGGAGGACAGGGGCAGGAACCGGGGAGCTGTTTTTT.

The CDR3 reads CASSRTGSGYTF. For the CDR3, the DNA is TGTGCCAGCAGCCGGACAGGGAGTGGCTACACCTTC. This sequence joins TRBV7-2 and TRBJ1-2, with TRBD1 matching 8 bases. Germline V gives CDR1 SGHTA, CDR2 FQGNSA. The CDR3 loop spans 12 amino acids. V was pared by 5 bases and J by 7 bases, with 3 bases of the junction left unmatched.

J is TRBJ1-2 and V is TRBV30, with D tentatively TRBD1 (6 bases). CDR1 is GTSNPN, CDR2 SVGIG, per germline (reference sequence). The CDR3 sequence is 12 residues long. The germline V and J ends were trimmed by 5 bases and 2 bases, with 9 bases remaining between them. CDR3 nucleotides: TGTGCCTGGGGACAGTTCAACTATGGCTACACCTTC. This translates into CAWGQFNYGYTF.

The J gene is TRBJ1-3, the V gene TRBV28; weak D call: TRBD1 (5 bases). V was trimmed by 11 bases and J by 0 bases, leaving 14 bases between them. This CDR3 contains 14 residues. Germline-derived CDR1 and CDR2 are MDHEN and SYDVKM. Written as DNA, the CDR3 is TGTGCCGGGGGAGCGGCCCACTCTGGAAACACCATATATTTT. It yields the protein CAGGAAHSGNTIYF.

The chain has TRBV5-4 and TRBJ2-7, with a tentative D call TRBD2 (6 bases). V was shortened by 1 base and J by 0 bases, with 26 bases between the two germline ends. CDR1 is SGHNT and CDR2 is YYREEE in the germline V gene (reference sequence). The CDR3 extends over 20 amino acids. The CDR3 protein is CASSLRQTRTFVGSSYEQYF. As DNA, the CDR3 is TGTGCCAGCAGCTTGAGGCAGACTAGGACGTTCGTGGGAAGCTCCTACGAGCAGTACTTC.

This clonotype appeared a single time. The chain couples TRBV7-8 to TRBJ1-3; D unresolved. Trimming took off 4 bases at V and 4 bases at J, with 29 bases between the two ends. The V gene's germline CDR1 is SGHVS and CDR2 FQNEAQ. CDR3 size: 20 residues. The CDR3, as DNA: TGTGCCAGCAGCTCCTACCGCATGGCGGTGGGCGCCTCGACAGGAAACACCATATATTTT. This gives the protein CASSSYRMAVGASTGNTIYF.

The V call is TRBV12-3 or TRBV12-4, the J call TRBJ1-6; D is unresolved. The germline V and J ends were trimmed by 3 bases and 9 bases, with 9 bases remaining between them. CDR3 length equals 13 residues. CDR3: CASSFDISSPLHF. DNA of the CDR3: TGTGCCAGCAGTTTCGACATTTCTTCACCCCTCCACTTT.

This clonotype appeared a few times. The DNA for the CDR3 is TGTGCCAGCAGCTTGGGGCTAGCGGGAACACGCACAGATACGCAGTATTTT. This encodes CASSLGLAGTRTDTQYF. The gene calls are TRBV7-3 and TRBJ2-3; 9 bases are a match to TRBD2. Germline V CDR1 and CDR2: SGHTA, FQGTGA. The length of the CDR3 is 17 residues. The V segment lost 3 bases and the J segment 1 base; nucleotides outside the gene matches: 8. Variable domain in full (rest from reference TRBV7-3 and TRBJ2-3): GAGVSQTPSNKVTEKGKYVELRCDPISGHTALYWYRQSLGQGPEFLIYFQGTGAADDSGLPNDRFFAVRPEGSVSTLKIQRTERGDSAVYLCASSLGLAGTRTDTQYFGPGTRLTVL.

This clonotype was observed a handful of times. The chain uses TRBV18 and TRBJ2-5; 7 positions agree with TRBD2. CDR1 and CDR2 (germline): KGHSH, LQKENI. The CDR3 is made up of 15 amino acids. V shed 4 bases, J shed 4 bases, and the junction held 9 bases outside the gene matches. The CDR3: CASSRSAGGVETQYF. As DNA, the CDR3 is TGTGCCAGCTCACGCTCCGCTGGGGGGGTAGAGACCCAGTACTTC.